Following are 32 T cell receptor beta chains from one sample sequenced in a study of Graves' ophthalmopathy and Graves' hyperthyroidism. As the template, RNA transcripts were used to amplify TCR beta CDR3 regions. The library came from an HTBI-primed first-round RT-PCR and a second-round multiplex PCR. From the multiplex PCR reads, TCRdb called clonotypes with MiXCR, one entry per CDR3 protein. This sample has about 1.1 million distinct CDR3 sequences, with 35% to 40% found just once. Sequencing was performed on peripheral blood or thyroid tissue (not recorded which). The receptors were sampled from an adult man with Graves' hyperthyroidism.

V usage is TRBV7-6 and J usage is TRBJ2-7; 9 nucleotides align to TRBD1. CDR3 length equals 16 residues. Per germline, CDR1 SGHVS and CDR2 FNYEAQ. V shed 5 bases and J 4 bases; nucleotides not matched to a gene: 12. CDR3: CASSPGTGPKLYEQYF. CDR3 DNA sequence: TGTGCCAGCAGCCCCGGGACAGGGCCGAAACTTTACGAGCAGTACTTC.

In this sample, this clonotype turned up a few times. This rearrangement joins TRBV28 to TRBJ2-7; D gene unclear. This CDR3 region has 18 residues. CDR1 and CDR2 from the germline V gene are MDHEN and SYDVKM. V lost 5 bases to trimming and J lost 6 bases, with 29 bases between them. The DNA for the CDR3 is TGTGCCAGCAGTCCCGGACGGAGTATCAAACCAATACCCGCCGAGCAGTACTTC. Amino acid sequence: CASSPGRSIKPIPAEQYF.

The genes are TRBV7-2 and TRBJ2-5; D uncertain. The germline gives CDR1 SGHTA, CDR2 FQGNSA. V shed 1 base and J shed 7 bases, with 13 bases lying between them. The CDR3 spans 14 residues. CDR3 nucleotide sequence: TGTGCCAGCAGCTTAGGTCCGGGCGTCGGGACCCAGTACTTC. Translating gives CASSLGPGVGTQYF. Based on the CDR3 plus reference TRBV7-2 and TRBJ2-5, the full variable domain is GAGVSQSPSNKVTEKGKDVELRCDPISGHTALYWYRQSLGQGLEFLIYFQGNSAPDKSGLPSDRFSAERTGGSVSTLTIQRTQQEDSAVYLCASSLGPGVGTQYFGPGTRLLVL.

This clonotype appeared many times. The gene calls are TRBV5-1 and TRBJ1-1; a weak D match, TRBD1 (6 bases). The ends were cut back, 4 bases at V and 4 bases at J, with 14 bases in the middle. The CDR3 is 14 residues long. The V gene's germline CDR1 is SGHRS and CDR2 YFSETQ. As DNA, the CDR3 is TGCGCCAGCAGCGCCAGACAGGAGGGCACTGAAGCTTTCTTT. This translates into CASSARQEGTEAFF.

This chain uses TRBV15 with TRBJ2-7, with D perhaps given as TRBD1 or TRBD2 (5 bases each). This CDR3 is built from 15 residues. CDR1 LNHNV and CDR2 YYDKDF come from the germline V gene (reference sequence). V gave up 4 bases and J gave up 0 bases, with 13 bases separating them. CDR3: CATSIGTASSYEQYF. The CDR3 DNA sequence: TGTGCCACCAGCATTGGGACCGCTAGCTCCTACGAGCAGTACTTC.

The rearrangement uses TRBV9 and TRBJ1-2; D might be TRBD1 (5 bases). The CDR3 extends over 14 amino acids. Trimming pared 4 bases from V and 6 bases from J, leaving 16 bases between. Germline CDR1 is SGDLS and CDR2 is YYNGEE. The CDR3 nucleotides read TGTGCCAGCAGCCCGGGACCGAGCCCCGATGGCTACACCTTC. Its translation is CASSPGPSPDGYTF.

This clonotype occurred a few times. This chain joins TRBV4-1 and TRBJ1-4; D ambiguous. Germline assignment: CDR1 MGHRA and CDR2 YSYEKL. CDR3 size: 15 residues. V lost 0 bases to trimming and J lost 7 bases, with 12 bases between them. The CDR3 DNA is TGCGCCAGCAGCCAAGATTCGGATTTCGGTGAAAAACTGTTTTTT. Translating gives CASSQDSDFGEKLFF.

The J gene is TRBJ2-7, the V gene TRBV7-3; the D gene is possibly TRBD1 (5 bases). The CDR3 sequence is 15 residues long. V lost 6 bases and J 2 bases, leaving 17 bases between the germline ends. Germline V gives CDR1 SGHTA, CDR2 FQGTGA. The CDR3 DNA reads TGTGCCAGCAGTGCCAATCAGGGCACCACCTACGAGCAGTACTTC. It translates to CASSANQGTTYEQYF.

This clonotype was seen ten or more times. The V and J genes are TRBV19 and TRBJ1-4; weak D call: TRBD1 (6 bases). The CDR3 length is 15 residues. V shed 4 bases and J shed 0 bases, with 9 bases lying between them. Germline assignment: CDR1 LNHDA and CDR2 SQIVND (reference sequence). Here the CDR3 reads CASSTSGATNEKLFF. CDR3 in DNA: TGTGCCAGTAGTACCTCAGGGGCAACTAATGAAAAACTGTTTTTT.

The chain combines TRBV28 with TRBJ2-7; D is unclear. The CDR3 spans 11 residues. CDR1 MDHEN and CDR2 SYDVKM come from the germline V gene. V lost 8 bases and J 9 bases, leaving 14 bases between the germline ends. The CDR3 nucleotides read TGTGCCAGCGGCTATCGGTTCGGGCAGTACTTC. Translating gives CASGYRFGQYF. Full variable domain (missing parts from reference TRBV28 and TRBJ2-7): DVKVTQSSRYLVKRTGEKVFLECVQDMDHENMFWYRQDPGLGLRLIYFSYDVKMKEKGDIPEGYSVSREKKERFSLILESASTNQTSMYLCASGYRFGQYFGPGTRLTVT.

Many counts were recorded for this clonotype. The genes are TRBV10-3 and TRBJ1-2; a weak D match, TRBD1 (5 bases). Germline CDR1 ENHRY, CDR2 SYGVKD. The CDR3 runs 16 residues. Trimming shortened V by 11 bases and J by 0 bases, and 22 bases separated the two germline ends. CDR3 region: CAVQARGELANYGYTF. The CDR3, as DNA: TGTGCCGTCCAAGCAAGAGGGGAATTAGCTAACTATGGCTACACCTTC.

Turning to this clonotype: Germline is not matched at one junction end, which may reflect a read error. The chain links TRBV7-9 to TRBJ1-4; the D gene is possibly TRBD1 (6 bases). The CDR3 has 15 residues. CDR1 SEHNR and CDR2 FQNEAQ come from the germline V gene (reference sequence). The CDR3 region has the DNA TGTGCCAGCAACTTAGAGACAGGCTTAAATGAAAAACTGTTTTTT. It specifies CASNLETGLNEKLFF.

As concerns this clonotype: This may stem from a read error, because a much larger clone lies one nucleotide away. The chain links TRBV7-6 to TRBJ2-6; D possibly corresponds to TRBD2 (5 bases). CDR3 length: 15 amino acids. Germline lookup yields CDR1 SGHVS and CDR2 FNYEAQ. CDR3 protein: CAGSPAGSGANVLTF. CDR3 sequence (DNA): TGTGCCGGCAGCCCGGCGGGCTCTGGGGCCAACGTCCTGACTTTC.

This clonotype was counted a few times. The chain combines TRBV11-1 with TRBJ1-5, with 9 bases lining up with TRBD1. This CDR3 has 17 residues. Germline values: CDR1 SGHAT, CDR2 FQDESV (reference sequence). The V segment lost 3 bases and the J segment 3 bases; nucleotides outside the gene matches: 9. In DNA, the CDR3 is TGTGCCAGCAGCTTGGACCGGGACAGGGCACACAATCAGCCCCAGCATTTT. Protein: CASSLDRDRAHNQPQHF.

This clonotype was counted ten times or more. The V call is TRBV12-3 or TRBV12-4, the J call TRBJ1-6, with 12 bases aligning to TRBD1. V gave up 10 bases and J gave up 8 bases; unmatched junction bases: 6. The CDR3 runs 14 residues. CDR3 bases: TGTGCCACCGGGACAGGGGGCTCATATTCACCCCTCCACTTT. It codes for CATGTGGSYSPLHF.

V is TRBV14 and J is TRBJ2-6; D remains ambiguous. The CDR3 sequence is 13 residues long. V was clipped by 9 bases and J by 9 bases, with 15 bases between them. Germline CDR1 and CDR2: SGHDN and FVKESK. The CDR3 sequence: CARRKGGVNVLTF. CDR3 DNA sequence: TGTGCCAGGCGGAAGGGCGGTGTCAACGTCCTGACTTTC.

This clonotype was observed at least ten times. V gene TRBV29-1 combines with J gene TRBJ1-1, with D unresolved. CDR1 and CDR2 (germline): SQVTM, ANQGSEA. The V gene lost 4 bases and the J gene lost 7 bases, with 7 bases spanning the gap. This CDR3 region has 10 residues. The CDR3 bases are TGCAGCGTTGTAGTGAGTGAAGCTTTCTTT. Residues: CSVVVSEAFF.

This clonotype was detected ten times or more. The chain uses TRBV10-2 and TRBJ2-3; D unclear. There are 12 residues in the CDR3. Trimming shortened V by 4 bases and J by 7 bases, and 9 bases separated the two germline ends. Germline loops: CDR1 WSHSY, CDR2 SAAADI. CDR3 DNA sequence: TGCGCCAGCAGTGCGTCGGATCATACGCAGTATTTT. The encoded protein is CASSASDHTQYF.

With respect to this clonotype: A clone one base away is much larger, so this may be a read error. The V gene is TRBV6-1, the J gene TRBJ1-2; D not resolved. In germline, CDR1 is MNHNS, CDR2 SASEGT. V was cut by 4 bases and J by 4 bases, with 7 bases left in between. The CDR3 has 12 residues. In DNA form, the CDR3 reads TGTGCCAGCAGTGTACGGTTCTATGGCTACACCTTC. Protein: CASSVRFYGYTF.

CDR3 in amino acids: CASSQRTFNRDRETGELFF. CDR3 DNA: TGTGCCAGCTCCCAACGAACGTTTAACCGGGACAGGGAAACCGGGGAGCTGTTTTTT. The chain combines TRBV24-1 with TRBJ2-2, with 9 positions matching TRBD1. The germline CDR1 and CDR2 sequences are KGHDR and SFDVKD. CDR3 size: 19 residues. J was trimmed by 5 bases and V by 11 bases; bases with no gene match: 23.

The chain carries TRBV4-1 and TRBJ2-2, with 7 bases lining up with TRBD1. This CDR3 has 15 amino acids. The germline V gene has CDR1 MGHRA and CDR2 YSYEKL. Unmatched junction bases numbered 9, after V lost 7 bases and J lost 4 bases. The CDR3: CASTVRQGSTGELFF. Here the CDR3 DNA reads TGCGCCAGCACCGTGAGACAGGGAAGCACCGGGGAGCTGTTTTTT.

This sequence joins TRBV5-1 and TRBJ2-5; the D call may be TRBD1 or TRBD2 (8 bases each). The CDR3 loop spans 15 amino acids. Germline V gives CDR1 SGHRS, CDR2 YFSETQ. V was trimmed by 1 base and J by 9 bases, leaving 19 bases between them. The CDR3 bases are TGCGCCAGCAGCTTGTACGGACAGGGTAGCGGGGCCCAGTACTTC. It yields the protein CASSLYGQGSGAQYF.

This clonotype was observed many times. The rearrangement joins TRBV9 to TRBJ2-7; weak D call: TRBD2 (6 bases). CDR3 length equals 16 residues. The ends were cut back, 0 bases at V and 3 bases at J, with 16 bases in the middle. CDR1 SGDLS and CDR2 YYNGEE come from the germline V gene. The CDR3 DNA reads TGTGCCAGCAGCGTAGGCGCGGGACCCGGGGACTACGAGCAGTACTTC. Encoded protein: CASSVGAGPGDYEQYF.

This clonotype has at least ten counts. This chain connects TRBV7-8 to TRBJ1-5, with TRBD1 matching 7 bases. There are 14 residues in the CDR3. J was trimmed by 10 bases and V by 5 bases; bases with no gene match: 11. Germline-derived CDR1 and CDR2 are SGHVS and FQNEAQ. In DNA, the CDR3 is TGTGCCAGCAGCGTTGACAGGGTCATTTTACCCCAGCATTTT. It translates to CASSVDRVILPQHF.

The chain carries TRBV25-1 and TRBJ2-2, with a possible D match to TRBD2 (6 bases). In germline, CDR1 is MGHDK, CDR2 SYGVNS. V lost 4 bases, J lost 1 base, and 13 bases lay in between. This CDR3 contains 16 residues. This CDR3 reads CASSAKVGGNTGELFF. The CDR3 region has the DNA TGTGCCAGCAGTGCTAAGGTCGGGGGGAACACCGGGGAGCTGTTTTTT.

V gene TRBV11-2 combines with J gene TRBJ2-7; 7 bases are a match to TRBD2. Germline CDR1 and CDR2: SGHAT and FQNNGV. Germline trimming cut 3 bases from V and 2 bases from J; bases unmatched to any gene: 10. The CDR3 has 16 amino acids. CDR3 protein: CASSLGGFGETYEQYF. The CDR3, as DNA: TGTGCCAGCAGCTTGGGGGGGTTTGGGGAAACCTACGAGCAGTACTTC.

The chain employs TRBV30 and TRBJ1-2, with unresolved D. Trimming removed 2 bases from V and 7 bases from J, with 17 bases in between. There are 14 residues in the CDR3. Germline V gene lookup returns CDR1 GTSNPN and CDR2 SVGIG (reference sequence). The CDR3 is CAWSRVTLGSGYTF. The CDR3 region has the DNA TGTGCCTGGAGTCGGGTCACCCTGGGAAGTGGCTACACCTTC.

The V call is TRBV6-1, the J call TRBJ1-5; a possible D gene is TRBD1 (5 bases). V was shortened by 5 bases and J by 3 bases, with 20 bases between the two germline ends. Germline V lookup: CDR1 MNHNS, CDR2 SASEGT. This CDR3 region has 17 residues. CDR3 nucleotides: TGTGCCAGCAGTTCCTGGGACTTGGGGAGGAACAATCAGCCCCAGCATTTT. It is translated as CASSSWDLGRNNQPQHF.

This chain joins TRBV10-1 and TRBJ2-5; 8 bases map to TRBD2. Trimming removed 8 bases from V and 5 bases from J; junction bases left unmatched: 16. Per germline, CDR1 WNHNN and CDR2 SYGVQD (reference sequence). CDR3 length equals 16 residues. The CDR3 bases are TGCGCCAGCTCTCCCGGGACTAGTGACGTACGGGAGACCCAGTACTTC. This codes for CASSPGTSDVRETQYF.

This clonotype was detected only a few times. The chain is built from TRBV4-3 and TRBJ1-2; tentative D call: TRBD1 (6 bases). The CDR3 is made up of 15 amino acids. Per germline, CDR1 LGHNA and CDR2 YSLEER. Trimming took off 0 bases at V and 5 bases at J, with 13 bases between the two ends. DNA for the CDR3: TGCGCCAGCAGCCAAGACCCCACGGGGGCTTATGGCTACACCTTC. Protein: CASSQDPTGAYGYTF.

This clonotype was counted ten times or more. V usage is TRBV2 and J usage is TRBJ1-4, with D possibly TRBD1 on 6 matching bases. The CDR3 loop spans 14 amino acids. Germline CDR1 reads SNHLY; CDR2 reads FYNNEI. V was cut by 6 bases and J by 4 bases, with 12 bases left in between. CDR3 loop: CASSRGQLNEKLFF. Written as DNA, the CDR3 is TGTGCCAGCAGCCGCGGACAGCTTAATGAAAAACTGTTTTTT.

This clonotype was detected many times. CDR3 sequence: CASGGRYQETQYF. The CDR3 DNA reads TGTGCCAGCGGGGGACGGTACCAAGAGACCCAGTACTTC. The chain has TRBV19 and TRBJ2-5; a possible D gene is TRBD2 (6 bases). V gave up 9 bases and J gave up 0 bases, with 11 bases separating them. The CDR3 has 13 residues. Germline V gene sequence: CDR1 LNHDA, CDR2 SQIVND (reference sequence).